Presented here are 27 T cell receptor beta chains from one specimen sequenced in a study of blood T cell repertoires in COVID-19. Repertoires were generated with immunoSEQ multiplex PCR, while TCRdb's copy carries only in-frame clones and drops some. The data contain 230,000 or so clones, roughly 90% of them singletons. Sequenced input: peripheral blood. These receptors all come from a man aged 40-49 years with active or convalescent COVID-19.

The chain joins TRBV5-1 to TRBJ2-1; 10 nucleotides align to TRBD2. The germline gives CDR1 SGHRS, CDR2 YFSETQ. This CDR3 contains 18 residues. Trimming removed 0 bases from V and 2 bases from J; junction bases left unmatched: 8. The CDR3 bases are TGCGCCAGCAGCTTGGTTTCCCTAGCGGGGGCAACCTACAATGAGCAGTTCTTC. Its protein is CASSLVSLAGATYNEQFF.

V is TRBV7-6 and J is TRBJ2-7, with a tentative D call TRBD2 (7 bases). This CDR3 is built from 15 residues. The germline gives CDR1 SGHVS, CDR2 FNYEAQ. Trimming took 5 bases from V and 1 from J, leaving 15 bases between them. CDR3 in amino acids: CASSEGGGGSYEQYF. The CDR3, as DNA: TGTGCCAGCAGCGAAGGGGGAGGGGGGTCCTACGAGCAGTACTTC.

The genes are TRBV18 and TRBJ2-1, with 9 bases identical to TRBD1. V was clipped by 0 bases and J by 5 bases; unmatched bases: 5. This CDR3 is built from 16 residues. Germline CDR1 and CDR2: KGHSH and LQKENI. CDR3 coding DNA: TGTGCCAGCTCACCACCGACAGGGGGGGGCCACAATGAGCAGTTCTTC. Amino acids: CASSPPTGGGHNEQFF.

The rearrangement uses TRBV3-1 (or the pseudogene TRBV3-2) and TRBJ2-4; D call uncertain. CDR1 and CDR2 from the germline V gene are LGHDT and YNNKEL (reference sequence). The CDR3 covers 16 residues. V was pared by 3 bases and J by 3 bases, with 15 bases between. This CDR3 reads CASSQSVQVGKNIQYF. In nucleotides, the CDR3 is TGTGCCAGCAGCCAGTCCGTCCAGGTTGGCAAAAACATTCAGTACTTC.

The chain combines TRBV6-5 with TRBJ1-5; 9 bases line up with TRBD1. The CDR3 has 15 residues. In germline, CDR1 is MNHEY, CDR2 SVGAGI. Trimming cost V 7 bases and J 7 bases; bases outside gene matches: 11. In nucleotides, the CDR3 is TGTGCCAGCAACCCCGGGACAGGGAGAAACCAGCCCCAGCATTTT. Its protein product is CASNPGTGRNQPQHF.

The chain carries TRBV19 and TRBJ2-4; 9 nucleotides agree with TRBD2. Germline-derived CDR1 and CDR2 are LNHDA and SQIVND (reference sequence). Trimming at V came to 8 bases and at J to 7 bases, leaving 6 bases not matched to a gene. The CDR3 covers 13 residues. This CDR3 reads CASSSGGPNIQYF. For the CDR3, the DNA is TGTGCCAGTTCCAGCGGGGGGCCCAACATTCAGTACTTC.

V usage is TRBV18 and J usage is TRBJ1-1; no clear D gene. This CDR3 has 12 residues. The germline V gene has CDR1 KGHSH and CDR2 LQKENI. Trimming left V 5 bases short and J 11 bases short, with 15 bases between. CDR3 loop: CASSSAPVEAFF. The DNA of the CDR3 is TGTGCCAGCTCATCGGCCCCAGTGGAGGCTTTCTTT.

Regarding this clone: The sample has other DNA sequences that encode this CDR3 too. The CDR3 region is CASSLGQEAFF. The CDR3 bases are TGTGCCAGCAGTTTAGGACAAGAAGCTTTCTTT. The rearrangement joins TRBV27 to TRBJ1-1; D is perhaps TRBD1 (5 bases). Trimming cost V 2 bases and J 8 bases, with 6 bases left between them. Germline-derived CDR1 and CDR2 are MNHEY and SMNVEV (reference sequence). The CDR3 extends over 11 amino acids.

This clone was counted only a few times. CDR3 sequence: CASSLGWSPLGNEQFF. In nucleotides, the CDR3 is TGTGCCAGCAGCTTGGGGTGGAGTCCCCTCGGCAATGAGCAGTTCTTC. V gene TRBV5-8 combines with J gene TRBJ2-1; D not certain. Deletions cut 0 bases from V and 6 bases from J, with 16 bases between. The V gene's germline CDR1 is SGHTS and CDR2 YDEGEE. There are 16 residues in the CDR3.

The chain is built from TRBV7-6 and TRBJ2-1; possible D gene TRBD1, 6 bases. The germline V gene encodes CDR1 SGHVS and CDR2 FNYEAQ. Trimming stripped 6 bases from V and 6 bases from J, with 21 bases between. This CDR3 has 16 residues. CDR3 coding DNA: TGTGCCAGCAGTCCAGCCGGTGGGACAACCCCCAATGAGCAGTTCTTC. This encodes CASSPAGGTTPNEQFF. The whole variable domain, filled in from reference TRBV7-6 and TRBJ2-1, reads GAGVSQSPRYKVTKRGQDVALRCDPISGHVSLYWYRQALGQGPEFLTYFNYEAQQDKSGLPNDRFSAERPEGSISTLTIQRTEQRDSAMYRCASSPAGGTTPNEQFFGPGTRLTVL.

The V gene is TRBV4-1, the J gene TRBJ1-6; D is possibly TRBD1 (6 bases). The germline gives CDR1 MGHRA, CDR2 YSYEKL. V was shortened by 1 base and J by 5 bases, with 12 bases between the two germline ends. This CDR3 is 16 amino acids long. CDR3 amino acids: CASSQALQGDNSPLHF. For the CDR3, the DNA is TGCGCCAGCAGCCAAGCCCTACAGGGCGATAATTCACCCCTCCACTTT.

The sample holds one count of this clone. The chain recombines TRBV19 with TRBJ2-7, with D possibly matching TRBD1 (6 bases). V dropped 1 base and J dropped 5 bases, with 12 bases sitting between them. The CDR3 spans 14 residues. CDR1 and CDR2 (germline): LNHDA, SQIVND (reference sequence). CDR3 nucleotides: TGTGCCAGTAGTATAGGGCAGGGGCTGAACGAGCAGTACTTC. As protein: CASSIGQGLNEQYF.

About this clone: The sample contains more than one DNA sequence encoding this CDR3. V and J are TRBV5-1 and TRBJ1-5; 8 nucleotides match TRBD1. Per germline, CDR1 SGHRS and CDR2 YFSETQ. This CDR3 is built from 15 residues. The V and J ends lost 1 base and 2 bases, in that order; junction bases with no gene match: 2. CDR3 DNA sequence: TGCGCCAGCAGCTTGTCAGGGGGCGGCAATCAGCCCCAGCATTTT. It translates to CASSLSGGGNQPQHF.

V usage is TRBV28 and J usage is TRBJ1-1, with a tentative D call TRBD1 (5 bases). Trimming stripped 6 bases from V and 0 bases from J, with 8 bases between. The CDR3 is made up of 13 amino acids. Per the germline V gene, CDR1 is MDHEN and CDR2 is SYDVKM. CDR3 residues: CASRQELNTEAFF. In DNA form, the CDR3 reads TGTGCCAGCAGACAGGAGCTGAACACTGAAGCTTTCTTT.

V usage is TRBV4-1 and J usage is TRBJ2-7; possible D gene TRBD1, 6 bases. CDR3 length equals 13 residues. CDR1 is MGHRA and CDR2 is YSYEKL in the germline V gene. V was trimmed by 3 bases and J by 2 bases, leaving 8 bases between them. The CDR3 spells CASSHGQPYEQYF. CDR3 sequence (DNA): TGCGCCAGCAGCCACGGACAGCCCTACGAGCAGTACTTC.

This chain connects TRBV28 to TRBJ1-3; TRBD1 agrees at 7 bases. V lost 1 base, J lost 3 bases, and 6 bases stayed unmatched. The CDR3 totals 16 residues. Germline CDR1 reads MDHEN; CDR2 reads SYDVKM. The CDR3 region has the DNA TGTGCCAGCAGTTTATCGGGAGGGGGCGGTGGAAACACCATATATTTT. This gives the protein CASSLSGGGGGNTIYF.

This rearrangement joins TRBV7-9 to TRBJ2-7, with 8 bases lining up with TRBD1. The CDR3 consists of 15 residues. Germline V gives CDR1 SEHNR, CDR2 FQNEAQ (reference sequence). V lost 1 base and J lost 3; bases outside the gene matches: 5. This CDR3 is CASSLGTGIFYEQYF. CDR3 nucleotide sequence: TGTGCCAGCAGCTTAGGGACAGGGATATTCTACGAGCAGTACTTC.

V gene TRBV10-2 combines with J gene TRBJ2-1; TRBD2 agrees at 8 bases. With V trimmed by 2 bases and J by 6 bases, 12 bases remained unmatched. The V gene's germline CDR1 is WSHSY and CDR2 SAAADI. The CDR3 length is 17 residues. Here the CDR3 reads CASSERPQRENGNEQFF. CDR3 nucleotides: TGCGCCAGCAGTGAGCGTCCCCAGCGGGAGAACGGCAATGAGCAGTTCTTC.

V usage is TRBV11-2 and J usage is TRBJ1-2; D is perhaps TRBD1 (6 bases). Trimming removed 5 bases from V and 1 base from J, with 14 bases in between. Germline CDR1 is SGHAT and CDR2 is FQNNGV. CDR3 size: 15 residues. The CDR3 DNA is TGTGCCAGCAGCCACGAGCCGGACAGTAACTATGGCTACACCTTC. Protein: CASSHEPDSNYGYTF.

This chain joins TRBV5-4 and TRBJ1-2, with a weak D call TRBD1 (5 bases). The germline V and J ends were trimmed by 0 bases and 2 bases, with 14 bases remaining between them. The CDR3 sequence is 16 residues long. The germline V gene encodes CDR1 SGHNT and CDR2 YYREEE (reference sequence). This chain's CDR3 is CASSLGTTLTNYGYTF. The CDR3 DNA follows: TGTGCCAGCAGCTTGGGGACAACTCTCACCAACTATGGCTACACCTTC. Full variable domain (rest looked up from reference TRBV5-4 and TRBJ1-2): ETGVTQSPTHLIKTRGQQVTLRCSSQSGHNTVSWYQQALGQGPQFIFQYYREEENGRGNFPPRFSGLQFPNYSSELNVNALELDDSALYLCASSLGTTLTNYGYTFGSGTRLTVV.

This clone has more than one count but fewer than ten. The rearrangement links TRBV2 to TRBJ1-5; D unresolved. Trimming stripped 7 bases from V and 3 bases from J, with 10 bases between. Germline values: CDR1 SNHLY, CDR2 FYNNEI. CDR3 length: 13 residues. CDR3 nucleotides: TGTGCCAGCATCGCACAGCCCAATCAGCCCCAGCATTTT. Translating gives CASIAQPNQPQHF.

The V and J genes are TRBV19 and TRBJ1-5, with 7 nucleotides matching TRBD1. J gave up 4 bases and V 1 base, and 4 bases lay outside the gene matches. Germline lookup yields CDR1 LNHDA and CDR2 SQIVND (reference sequence). The CDR3 extends over 15 amino acids. CDR3 amino acids: CASSIGGQLNQPQHF. Here the CDR3 DNA reads TGTGCCAGTAGTATAGGGGGACAGCTTAATCAGCCCCAGCATTTT.

The chain combines TRBV28 with TRBJ2-7; possible D gene TRBD1, 6 bases. CDR3 length equals 14 residues. Germline loops: CDR1 MDHEN, CDR2 SYDVKM. Trimming left V 4 bases short and J 5 bases short, with 15 bases between. CDR3 sequence reads: CASSSLDRSHEQYF. The CDR3 DNA reads as TGTGCCAGCAGTTCCCTAGACAGGTCTCACGAGCAGTACTTC.

The chain links TRBV2 to TRBJ2-1; 9 nucleotides agree with TRBD1. The CDR3 is 16 amino acids. The germline CDR1 and CDR2 sequences are SNHLY and FYNNEI. J gave up 5 bases and V 1 base, and 6 bases lay outside the gene matches. CDR3 bases: TGTGCCAGCAGTGAAGTTTCGGGGACAGGGAACAATGAGCAGTTCTTC. Encoded protein: CASSEVSGTGNNEQFF.

V and J are TRBV6-5 and TRBJ1-2; tentatively, D is TRBD1 (5 bases). The germline CDR1 and CDR2 sequences are MNHEY and SVGAGI. This CDR3 contains 13 residues. The germline V and J ends were trimmed by 5 bases and 5 bases, with 12 bases remaining between them. CDR3 loop: CASSPGGLYGYTF. The CDR3 coding sequence is TGTGCCAGCAGTCCCGGGGGATTATATGGCTACACCTTC.

The rearrangement links TRBV2 to TRBJ1-2; a weak D match, TRBD1 (6 bases). Germline V CDR1 and CDR2: SNHLY, FYNNEI. V lost 0 bases to trimming and J lost 4 bases, with 12 bases between them. The CDR3 length is 15 residues. CDR3: CASSEALRTAYGYTF. DNA of the CDR3: TGTGCCAGCAGTGAAGCGCTTAGGACAGCCTATGGCTACACCTTC.

The gene calls are TRBV18 and TRBJ2-7; 13 bases are shared with TRBD2. The CDR3 sequence is 22 residues long. Germline V CDR1 and CDR2: KGHSH, LQKENI. V was clipped by 4 bases and J by 3 bases; unmatched bases: 24. This CDR3 reads CASSLGQGRGYPGLAGLYEQYF. The CDR3 coding sequence is TGTGCCAGCTCACTCGGACAGGGGCGAGGATACCCGGGACTAGCGGGGCTCTACGAGCAGTACTTC.